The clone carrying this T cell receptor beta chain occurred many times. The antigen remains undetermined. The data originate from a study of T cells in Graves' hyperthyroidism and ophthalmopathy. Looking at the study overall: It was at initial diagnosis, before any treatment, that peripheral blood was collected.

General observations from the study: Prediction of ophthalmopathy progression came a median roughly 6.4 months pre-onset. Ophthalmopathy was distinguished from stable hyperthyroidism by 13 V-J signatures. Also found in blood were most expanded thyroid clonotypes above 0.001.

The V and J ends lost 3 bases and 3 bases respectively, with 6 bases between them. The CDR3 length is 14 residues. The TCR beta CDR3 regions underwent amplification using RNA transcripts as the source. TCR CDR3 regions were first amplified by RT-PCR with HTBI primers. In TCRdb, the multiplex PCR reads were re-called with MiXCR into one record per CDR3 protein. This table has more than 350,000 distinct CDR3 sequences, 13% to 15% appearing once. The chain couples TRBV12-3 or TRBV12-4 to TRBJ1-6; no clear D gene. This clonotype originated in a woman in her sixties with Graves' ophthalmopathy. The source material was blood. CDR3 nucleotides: TGTGCCAGCAGTTTCCGGCTCTATAATTCACCCCTCCACTTT. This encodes CASSFRLYNSPLHF.